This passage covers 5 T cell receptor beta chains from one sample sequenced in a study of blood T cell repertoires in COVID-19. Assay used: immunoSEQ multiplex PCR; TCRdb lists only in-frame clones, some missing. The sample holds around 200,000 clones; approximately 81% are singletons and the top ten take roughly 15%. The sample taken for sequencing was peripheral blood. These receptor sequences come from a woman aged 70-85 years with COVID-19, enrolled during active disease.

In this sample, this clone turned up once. The CDR3 region is CASNLGTGVSSPLHF. DNA of the CDR3: TGTGCCAGCAACTTAGGGACAGGGGTCAGTTCACCCCTCCACTTT. V is TRBV2 and J is TRBJ1-6, with 10 bases matching TRBD1. V shed 7 bases and J 9 bases; nucleotides not matched to a gene: 9. The length of the CDR3 is 15 residues. In germline, CDR1 is SNHLY, CDR2 FYNNEI.

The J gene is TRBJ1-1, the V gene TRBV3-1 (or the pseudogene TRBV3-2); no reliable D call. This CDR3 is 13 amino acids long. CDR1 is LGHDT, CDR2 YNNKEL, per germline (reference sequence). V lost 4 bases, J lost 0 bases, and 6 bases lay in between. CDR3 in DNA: TGTGCCAGCAGCCTGGGAGTGAACACTGAAGCTTTCTTT. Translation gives CASSLGVNTEAFF.

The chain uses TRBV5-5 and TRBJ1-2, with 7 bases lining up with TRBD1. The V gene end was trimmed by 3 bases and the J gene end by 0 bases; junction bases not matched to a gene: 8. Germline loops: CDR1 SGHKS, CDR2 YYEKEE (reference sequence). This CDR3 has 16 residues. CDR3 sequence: CASSWDSRGANYGYTF. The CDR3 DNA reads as TGTGCCAGCAGCTGGGACAGCCGAGGAGCTAACTATGGCTACACCTTC.

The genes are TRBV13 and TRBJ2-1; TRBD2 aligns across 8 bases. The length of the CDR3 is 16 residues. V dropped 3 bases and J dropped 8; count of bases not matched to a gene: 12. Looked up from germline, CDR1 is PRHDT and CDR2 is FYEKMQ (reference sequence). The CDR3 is CASSFPTSETFDEQFF. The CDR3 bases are TGTGCCAGCAGCTTCCCGACTAGCGAAACTTTCGATGAGCAGTTCTTC.

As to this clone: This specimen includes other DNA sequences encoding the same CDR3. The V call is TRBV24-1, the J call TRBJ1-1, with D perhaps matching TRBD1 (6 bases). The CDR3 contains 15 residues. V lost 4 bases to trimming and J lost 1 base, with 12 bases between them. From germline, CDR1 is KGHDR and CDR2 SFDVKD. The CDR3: CATSDTTGGNTEAFF. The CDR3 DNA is TGTGCCACCAGTGACACGACAGGAGGGAACACTGAAGCTTTCTTT.